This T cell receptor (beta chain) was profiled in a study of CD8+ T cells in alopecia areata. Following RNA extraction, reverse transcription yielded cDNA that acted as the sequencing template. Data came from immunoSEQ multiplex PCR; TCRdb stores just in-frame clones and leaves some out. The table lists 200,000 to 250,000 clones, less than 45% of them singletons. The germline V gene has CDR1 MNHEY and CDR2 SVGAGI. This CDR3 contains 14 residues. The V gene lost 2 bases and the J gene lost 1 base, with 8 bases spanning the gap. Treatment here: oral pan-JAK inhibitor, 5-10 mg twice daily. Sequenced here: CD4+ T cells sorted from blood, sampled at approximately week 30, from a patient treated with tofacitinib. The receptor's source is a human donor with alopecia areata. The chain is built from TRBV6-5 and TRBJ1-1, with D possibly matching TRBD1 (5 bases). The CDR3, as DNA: TGTGCCAGCAGTTACAAGGACACGAACACTGAAGCTTTCTTT. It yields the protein CASSYKDTNTEAFF.